A single T cell receptor (beta chain) is shown here with its context. This clone was detected only a few times. Its antigen is not yet known. Base qualities are not at hand, and no much larger clone is one base apart. The data derive from a study of blood T cell repertoires in COVID-19 (dated by TCRdb to about 2020). For the wider study: Samples covering the acute and convalescent phases of COVID-19 were provided by collaborators in the United States, Italy and Spain. The repertoires were released in a freely available public database meant as a resource for research on the immune response to SARS-CoV-2. Deeply sampled blood TCRbeta repertoires from subjects exposed to, actively infected with, or recovered from COVID-19 were included in the dataset. The material from the prospective study consisted of cDNA or gDNA derived from T cells, B-cell-depleted T cells, or PBMCs. The sample metadata nearly always contained a de-identified subject ID, COVID-19 status, age in years and sex. The samples were drawn from the first 160 participants of the ongoing ImmuneRACE study and from some 1,300 subjects provided by 6 global collaborators. Where HLA class I and class II types were available, the types were taken from metadata supplied by the sample provider, not from assay-based typing.

Based on the germline V gene, the CDR1 and CDR2 sequences are SGHAT and FQNNGV. V is pared back by 1 base and J by 8 bases, with 8 bases lying between the germline termini. The cysteine opens and the phenylalanine closes a CDR3 of 13 amino acids. Only the CDR3 DNA stays, 39 bases, in frame from base 1. Participants in the prospective study were enrolled through a virtual design, were aged about 18 to 90 years, and lived in about two dozen United States geographic areas. In the prospective study, participants were assigned to cohorts based on the clinical history participants reported in a screening survey and a study questionnaire. For ImmuneRACE Cohort 3, a participant was defined as recovered based on two consecutive negative NP/OP PCR tests, clearance by a healthcare professional, or resolution of symptoms. In the prospective study, mobile phlebotomists collected whole blood, serum and a nasopharyngeal or oropharyngeal swab from each participant. Prospective study participants could optionally give additional blood draws and questionnaires over an approximately 2-month period. Blood samples from the prospective study were shipped frozen or at room temperature prior to DNA extraction.

TCRbeta CDR3 regions were amplified from genomic DNA using the immunoSEQ Assay, a bias-controlled multiplex PCR. The authors processed their data as follows. The number of nucleated cells in each sample was estimated from the amplification of reference gene primers within the assay. Sequence reads were collapsed and filtered to measure the absolute abundance of every unique TCRbeta CDR3 rearrangement. For each sample, productive Simpson clonality was calculated by taking the square root of Simpson's diversity index across productive rearrangements. Entries here come from immuneACCESS through TCRdb and include only in-frame sequences with V and J called. Some clones fail to appear in such tables; in the studies checked, an unresolved V gene covers under half of the shortfall, and the cause of the remainder is unknown. V and J calls and clone size are as listed in that table; D and trimming were resolved from the DNA. The sample yields approximately 260,000 clones; 84% were counted once. About 3.5% of the sample rests with the top ten.

Findings and caveats that apply to the study as a whole: Clinical and demographic metadata were provided uncurated, with the amount varying by source and participant.

This clonotype originated in a middle-aged man who had recovered from COVID-19. The rearrangement combines TRBV11-2 with TRBJ1-4, with the D segment identity uncertain. The source material was PBMCs or T cells enriched from blood (not recorded which). CDR3 reads: CASSLVPGEKLFF. DNA sequence: TGTGCCAGCAGCTTAGTGCCCGGGGAAAAACTGTTTTTT.